Each of the 15 T cell receptor beta chains below was sequenced from the same sample in a study of technical replicates of blood from four donors. This table comes from immunoSEQ multiplex PCR, and its TCRdb copy is limited to in-frame clones, with some not included. The sample records some 99,000 clones, about 95% being singletons. The sample consisted of T cells isolated from PBMCs. Receptors originate from a human donor in good health.

This sequence joins TRBV6-5 and TRBJ2-7; 9 bases line up with TRBD1. J gave up 4 bases and V 0 bases, and 4 bases lay outside the gene matches. CDR1 is MNHEY, CDR2 SVGAGI, per germline. This CDR3 comprises 15 residues. CDR3 protein: CASSYSSDRGYEQYF. Written as DNA, the CDR3 is TGTGCCAGCAGTTACTCGAGTGACAGGGGGTACGAGCAGTACTTC.

The rearrangement uses TRBV15 and TRBJ2-1, with 15 bases aligning to TRBD2. Per germline, CDR1 LNHNV and CDR2 YYDKDF (reference sequence). The CDR3 has 16 amino acids. J gave up 10 bases and V 6 bases, and 10 bases lay outside the gene matches. CDR3 region: CATRNGLAGGPGEQFF. CDR3 nucleotide sequence: TGTGCCACCAGGAATGGACTAGCGGGAGGGCCAGGGGAGCAGTTCTTC.

The chain has TRBV18 and TRBJ2-2; 7 bases align to TRBD2. The CDR3 totals 16 residues. The J segment lost 0 bases and the V segment lost 2 bases, leaving 3 bases of the junction unmatched. Germline assignment: CDR1 KGHSH and CDR2 LQKENI. DNA of the CDR3: TGTGCCAGCTCACCAGGGGAGGGTTCGAACACCGGGGAGCTGTTTTTT. Translating it yields CASSPGEGSNTGELFF.

The V call is TRBV7-3, the J call TRBJ2-1; tentatively, D is TRBD1 (6 bases). Trimming took off 4 bases at V and 7 bases at J, with 23 bases between the two ends. Germline CDR1 reads SGHTA; CDR2 reads FQGTGA. CDR3 length: 17 amino acids. Here the CDR3 DNA reads TGTGCCAGCAGCTCCTTTCCACAGGGAACTTACGGGAATGAGCAGTTCTTC. This translates into CASSSFPQGTYGNEQFF.

The V and J genes are TRBV19 and TRBJ1-2; D is undetermined. The CDR3 has 15 residues. V was pared by 9 bases and J by 1 base, with 18 bases between. Germline lookup yields CDR1 LNHDA and CDR2 SQIVND (reference sequence). The CDR3 region has the DNA TGTGCCAGCACCCCTACGGGGTTCAGTAACTATGGCTACACCTTC. Translating it yields CASTPTGFSNYGYTF.

The table lists this clone with a count of one. The genes are TRBV7-9 and TRBJ2-1; D possibly corresponds to TRBD2 (5 bases). Trimming stripped 10 bases from V and 6 bases from J, with 16 bases between. This CDR3 has 13 amino acids. The V gene's germline CDR1 is SEHNR and CDR2 FQNEAQ (reference sequence). CDR3 sequence: CAIHTSGSNEQFF. The CDR3 bases are TGTGCCATCCACACGTCGGGGAGCAATGAGCAGTTCTTC.

The chain joins TRBV15 to TRBJ1-6, with D perhaps TRBD1 (5 bases). Germline CDR1 LNHNV, CDR2 YYDKDF (reference sequence). The CDR3 runs 16 residues. V was trimmed by 1 base and J by 8 bases, leaving 15 bases between them. CDR3 amino acids: CATSRGPAGRDSPLHF. The CDR3 bases are TGTGCCACCAGCAGAGGTCCGGCGGGGCGAGATTCACCCCTCCACTTT.

The rearrangement links TRBV2 to TRBJ2-7, with D possibly TRBD1 on 6 matching bases. CDR3 length: 12 residues. Trimming took off 2 bases at V and 5 bases at J, with 7 bases between the two ends. Germline CDR1 reads SNHLY; CDR2 reads FYNNEI. The CDR3 DNA sequence: TGTGCCAGCAGTGAACAGGGGCACGAGCAGTACTTC. This encodes CASSEQGHEQYF.

This clone was seen once. This sequence joins TRBV5-4 and TRBJ2-1; 7 bases line up with TRBD1. V shed 4 bases and J 3 bases; nucleotides not matched to a gene: 10. CDR1 and CDR2 from the germline V gene are SGHNT and YYREEE (reference sequence). The CDR3 is 16 amino acids. CDR3 sequence reads: CASSGPGQDSYNEQFF. The CDR3 coding sequence is TGTGCCAGCAGCGGCCCCGGACAGGACAGCTACAATGAGCAGTTCTTC.

The CDR3: CASSLGQVNTIYF. The CDR3 bases are TGTGCCAGCAGTTTAGGTCAGGTAAACACCATATATTTT. The V call is TRBV27, the J call TRBJ1-3, with unresolved D. This CDR3 region has 13 residues. Germline V gene data show CDR1 as MNHEY and CDR2 as SMNVEV (reference sequence). Between the trimmed V and J ends, which lost 2 bases and 6 bases, there was a span of 8 bases.

This chain connects TRBV2 to TRBJ2-1, with 11 bases identical to TRBD2. V shed 4 bases and J 0 bases; nucleotides not matched to a gene: 5. This CDR3 region has 17 residues. Germline CDR1 SNHLY, CDR2 FYNNEI. The CDR3 DNA reads TGTGCCAGCAGTGCTAGCGGGGGGCCCAGCTCCTACAATGAGCAGTTCTTC. This translates into CASSASGGPSSYNEQFF.

This chain links TRBV5-5 with TRBJ1-3, with D uncertain. Trimming took 0 bases from V and 0 from J, leaving 10 bases between them. The germline V gene encodes CDR1 SGHKS and CDR2 YYEKEE (reference sequence). This CDR3 spans 16 amino acids. CDR3 sequence: CASSLEVRSSGNTIYF. Here the CDR3 DNA reads TGTGCCAGCAGCTTGGAAGTCAGGTCCTCTGGAAACACCATATATTTT.

V usage is TRBV27 and J usage is TRBJ2-2; D unresolved. This CDR3 spans 12 amino acids. Per germline, CDR1 MNHEY and CDR2 SMNVEV (reference sequence). Trimming took 8 bases from V and 1 from J, leaving 5 bases between them. CDR3 in amino acids: CASARNTGELFF. CDR3 in DNA: TGTGCCAGCGCCAGGAACACCGGGGAGCTGTTTTTT.

This sequence joins TRBV27 and TRBJ2-3; TRBD1 agrees at 7 bases. The CDR3 spans 15 residues. Trimming removed 6 bases from V and 4 bases from J; junction bases left unmatched: 10. Germline values: CDR1 MNHEY, CDR2 SMNVEV (reference sequence). The CDR3 sequence: CASRPNRGVADTQYF. The CDR3 DNA reads as TGTGCCAGCAGACCAAACAGGGGAGTTGCAGATACGCAGTATTTT.

This rearrangement joins TRBV2 to TRBJ2-1; 12 bases align to TRBD2. V lost 0 bases and J lost 4; bases outside the gene matches: 4. Germline V gives CDR1 SNHLY, CDR2 FYNNEI. The CDR3 length is 17 residues. This CDR3 reads CASSEAGTSGLYNEQFF. The CDR3 DNA reads TGTGCCAGCAGTGAAGCGGGGACTAGCGGGTTATACAATGAGCAGTTCTTC. Complete variable domain (other parts from reference TRBV2 and TRBJ2-1): EPEVTQTPSHQVTQMGQEVILRCVPISNHLYFYWYRQILGQKVEFLVSFYNNEISEKSEIFDDQFSVERPDGSNFTLKIRSTKLEDSAMYFCASSEAGTSGLYNEQFFGPGTRLTVL.